The rows below give T cell receptor beta chains drawn from one sample of a study of cytomegalovirus exposure and HLA in healthy donors. Sequencing used immunoSEQ multiplex PCR; TCRdb keeps in-frame clones, though not all of them. The sample contains about 160,000 clones, 70% to 90% of which appear only once. The sample comprised PBMCs. These TCRs come from a woman aged 18-29 years in good health and CMV-seronegative. Each CDR3 is given with its conserved first and last residue. Each record gives: clone size, V gene, CDR3 protein. The size field is filled for only some rows; it gives once, few, many or a size class.

-,TRBV2,CAQAGGGSKFF
-,TRBV9,CASSVSRDRVNTGELFF
-,TRBV13,CASSSGGAGTDTQYF
few,TRBV7-2,CASSFGQAALNTGELFF
-,TRBV19,CASSRRGITEAFF
-,TRBV7-3,CASSLRDRGTGELFF
few,TRBV2,CASRDKASF
-,TRBV4-1,CASSQRAGGEYEQYF
-,TRBV6-5,CASTPSGGEEEKLFF
-,TRBV5-6,CASSFLGTSGLRNEQFF
-,TRBV6-1,CASTQTENTEAFF
-,TRBV27,CASRSRTGAGGYTF
-,TRBV29-1,CSVGDRGYEQYF
-,TRBV7-8,CASSLQGAQEGYGYTF
once,TRBV10-3,CAISGLGREAPSYEQYF
-,TRBV2,CASHKTSGDSQETQYF
-,TRBV4-3,CASSQGQGADQPQHF
-,TRBV7-9,CASSLTGTAQDEAFF
-,TRBV11-2,CASSFRRTSSYEQYF
-,TRBV5-1,CASSPSGEETQYF
-,TRBV15,CATSRDVGSSYNEQFF
-,TRBV6-5,CASSYLDWGGRQPQHF
-,TRBV5-1,CASFSSASSYNEQFF
-,TRBV7-9,CASSLPAGGGGEQFF
once,TRBV10-3,CAIRSFTGRDTEAFF
-,TRBV2,CASSERVGQLAKNIQYF
-,TRBV11-2,CASSSRRAAYYNEQFF
-,TRBV6-1,CASSADSPNQPQHF
-,TRBV5-4,CASSLSGAIYNEQFF
-,TRBV5-6,CASSPINYGYTF
-,TRBV2,CASLRQGGRGYTF
-,TRBV5-1,CASSLAPSGGQETQYF
-,TRBV6-1,CASSDRGPYEQYF
few,TRBV7-2,CASSLVELRGYTF
-,TRBV7-9,CASSTLGDQPQHF
-,TRBV2,CASSANSQGLGEKLFF